Sequencing of this T cell receptor beta chain was carried out in a study of human T cells and chemical hapten exposure (dated by TCRdb to the early 2020s). Turning to the overall study: For sensitization, 2% DPC in acetone was applied to an approximately 2 cm by approximately 2 cm area of upper inner arm skin. Throughout the roughly 25-week study period, patients were also given weekly therapeutic DPC doses on the scalp. Patch tests used Finn chambers with 0.01% DPC on the upper back, scored after 6 days by International Contact Dermatitis Research Group standards. The patient cohort, mostly female, included alopecia areata with under or over 50% scalp involvement, alopecia totalis and alopecia universalis. Libraries were pooled for sequencing, and variation in per-sample TCR yields was attributed mainly to small differences in library volumes within the pool. In alopecia patients, the study followed how the peripheral blood TCR repertoire changed in vivo over primary and secondary sensitization to diphenylcyclopropenone (DPC), a hapten. Patient blood was sampled pre-sensitization (week 0) and at 2, 6 and about 24 weeks after DPC sensitization. Blood for TCR sequencing was provided by twenty-nine alopecia patients at one to four time points (pre-sensitization, 2, 6 and 24 weeks).

Receptors were amplified or captured by RACE. Instrument used: NextSeq 500. Library preparation attached unique molecular identifiers to individual cDNA molecules for quantitative, reproducible TCR counting. For every blood RNA sample, sequencing covered both the TCR alpha and TCR beta chains. From the authors' description of their analysis: The median number of TCRs per sample was around 96,000, ranging from about 20,000 to 750,000. The Decombinator software suite was used to annotate the V, J and CDR3 of the TCR reads. To make PS versus PT1 abundance plots, every sample was subsampled to the same number of TCRs (28,000). Expanded TCRs were defined as absent before sensitization and observed at least eight times at the 2-week time point. TCRdb passed the public sequencing reads through fastp at Q25 and MiXCR, retaining productive beta sequences. CDR3 protein duplicates are merged, each entry listing the most common genes and DNA. V and J calls and clone size were set by TCRdb, not the authors. For this sample the table gives about 120,000 distinct CDR3 sequences, of which about 13% were detected only once. The biggest ten clones account for 0.7% to 0.95% of the sample.

General findings and caveats noted by the study authors: Repeated subsampling changed both the strength of the expansion versus patch-test correlation and the threshold at which the correlation became significant. Significantly more large CDR3 similarity clusters were formed by expanded TCRs than by pre-sensitization or healthy control sets, consistent with antigen-driven responses. Patch test score correlated positively with the number of PT1 expanded TCRs, reaching significance at thresholds 8, 16 and 32 but not at 4. DPC sensitization did not change how many TCRs were above 1 in 1000 frequency, and no evidence was found of alterations in global repertoire structure. Because every patient had alopecia, a presumed autoimmune disease, the patients' immune response might differ from that of healthy individuals.

This specimen's time point label, per the study, means: patch test 1, 2 weeks after DPC sensitization. The treatment or condition label here, explained by the study, means: therapeutic diphenylcyclopropenone sensitization with weekly scalp DPC. Blood at each patch-test visit was drawn before the patch test was applied. To be eligible, patients had to be aged 18 to 70, diagnosed with alopecia and judged suitable for DPC therapy, while pregnant patients were excluded. Total RNA was isolated from unfractionated whole blood collected in Tempus Blood RNA tubes. From its cysteine to its phenylalanine, the CDR3 spans 15 amino acids. The sequence is cut down to CDR3 DNA, 45 bases in frame from base 1. The germline V gene (reference sequence) provides CDR1 MNHNY and CDR2 SVGAGI. The junction shows trimming of 1 base on V and 14 bases on J, plus 20 bases between the germline ends. This clonotype has only a few counts. Which antigen it targets is not known. One base away there is no much larger clone; base qualities are not given.

The sample was whole blood, taken in connection with sensitization to the hapten diphenylcyclopropenone (DPC). The rearrangement joined TRBV6-6 to TRBJ1-4; TRBD1 is possibly the D segment (6 matching bases). This receptor was obtained from a man younger than 30 with alopecia areata. Some clones in this sample may be carry-over from other donors' samples. The bases are TGTGCCAGCAGTTACTTATCCTTTTCAGGGGATTTGCTGTTTTTT. It encodes CASSYLSFSGDLLFF.